This TCR beta chain was sequenced in a study of cytomegalovirus exposure and HLA in healthy donors. Broader study findings: In a later analysis, V- and J-gene trimming of beta chains associated with a DCLRE1C missense variant, replicated independently.

Vbeta (60) and Jbeta (13) primers were used in the PCR. Clones were sequenced by immunoSEQ multiplex PCR, and TCRdb holds only the in-frame ones, with some missing. The sample has around 100,000 clones, roughly 68% seen once. Regarding this clone: No antigen is known for it.

V was clipped by 3 bases and J by 7 bases, with 12 bases between them. CDR1 and CDR2 from the germline V gene are SEHNR and FQNEAQ (reference sequence). The CDR3 is made up of 13 amino acids. This chain joins TRBV7-9 and TRBJ1-2; the D gene is possibly TRBD1 (6 bases). The specimen was PBMCs. This receptor was identified in a woman aged 30 to 39 in good health and CMV-seronegative. The DNA for the CDR3 is TGTGCCAGCAGCTTCCAGACAGGAGGTGGCTACACCTTC. This sequence encodes CASSFQTGGGYTF. The whole variable domain, remainder taken from reference TRBV7-9 and TRBJ1-2, is DTGVSQNPRHKITKRGQNVTFRCDPISEHNRLYWYRQTLGQGPEFLTYFQNEAQLEKSRLLSDRFSAERPKGSFSTLEIQRTEQGDSAMYLCASSFQTGGGYTFGSGTRLTVV.